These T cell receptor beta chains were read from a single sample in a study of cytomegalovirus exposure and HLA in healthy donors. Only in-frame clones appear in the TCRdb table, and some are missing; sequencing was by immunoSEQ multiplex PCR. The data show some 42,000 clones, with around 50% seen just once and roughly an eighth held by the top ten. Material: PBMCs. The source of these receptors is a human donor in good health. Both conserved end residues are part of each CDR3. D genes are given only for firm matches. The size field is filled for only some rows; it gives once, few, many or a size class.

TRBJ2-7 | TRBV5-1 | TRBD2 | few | CASSFGRGDAEQYF | TGCGCCAGCAGCTTTGGGCGGGGGGACGCCGAGCAGTACTTC
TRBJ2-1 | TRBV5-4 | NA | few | CASSLSGNEQFF | TGTGCCAGCAGCTTGTCGGGTAATGAGCAGTTCTTC
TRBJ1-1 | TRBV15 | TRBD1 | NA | CATSREQGAGAEAFF | TGTGCCACCAGCAGAGAACAGGGGGCTGGGGCTGAAGCTTTCTTT
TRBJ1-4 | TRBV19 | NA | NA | CASSTSWSEKLFF | TGTGCCAGTAGTACCTCTTGGAGTGAAAAACTGTTTTTT
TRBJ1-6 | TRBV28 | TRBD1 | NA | CASKSGTGSGNSPLHF | TGTGCCAGCAAATCCGGGACAGGGTCGGGGAATTCACCCCTCCACTTT
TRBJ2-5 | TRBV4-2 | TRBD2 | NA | CASSPRIGEGETQYF | TGTGCCAGCAGCCCCCGGATAGGGGAGGGAGAGACCCAGTACTTC
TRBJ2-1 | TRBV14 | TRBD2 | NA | CASRLAGGLRNEQFF | TGTGCCAGCAGACTAGCGGGGGGGCTCAGGAATGAGCAGTTCTTC
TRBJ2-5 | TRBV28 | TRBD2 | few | CASSPQLAERQETQYF | TGTGCCAGCAGCCCTCAACTAGCGGAGCGGCAAGAGACCCAGTACTTC
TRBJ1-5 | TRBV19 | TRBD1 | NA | CASSIKGGQGVQPQHF | TGTGCCAGTAGTATAAAGGGGGGCCAGGGGGTACAGCCCCAGCATTTT
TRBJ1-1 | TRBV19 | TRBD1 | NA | CASSMPQGTVTEAFF | TGTGCCAGTAGTATGCCACAGGGGACAGTCACTGAAGCTTTCTTT
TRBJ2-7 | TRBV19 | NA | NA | CASSTTGLYEQYF | TGTGCCAGTAGTACCACAGGGCTCTACGAGCAGTACTTC
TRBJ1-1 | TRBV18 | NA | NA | CASSPDGDTEAFF | TGTGCCAGCTCACCAGACGGGGACACTGAAGCTTTCTTT
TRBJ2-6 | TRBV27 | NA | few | CASTNERSITGRGANVLTF | TGTGCCTCGACGAACGAGAGATCGATAACAGGGCGTGGGGCCAACGTCCTGACTTTC
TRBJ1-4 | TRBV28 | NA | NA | CASSPGGRAHEKLFF | TGTGCCAGCAGTCCGGGAGGCAGGGCGCATGAAAAACTGTTTTTT
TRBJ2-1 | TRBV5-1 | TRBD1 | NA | CASSGWANRQGASYNEQFF | TGCGCCAGCAGCGGGTGGGCAAACAGACAGGGGGCTTCCTACAATGAGCAGTTCTTC
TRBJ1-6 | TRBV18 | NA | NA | CASSPPSGGGNSPLHF | TGTGCCAGCTCACCGCCGTCCGGGGGAGGGAATTCACCCCTCCACTTT
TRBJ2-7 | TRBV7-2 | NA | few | CASSLGTRIYEQYF | TGTGCCAGCAGCTTAGGGACAAGGATCTACGAGCAGTACTTC
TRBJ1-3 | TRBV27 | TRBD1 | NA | CASSSTGARGNTIYF | TGTGCCAGCAGCTCAACAGGGGCACGAGGAAACACCATATATTTT
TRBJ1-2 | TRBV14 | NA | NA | CASSRHRETSYGYTF | TGTGCCAGCAGCCGCCACAGGGAAACCTCCTATGGCTACACCTTC
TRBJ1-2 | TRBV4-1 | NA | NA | CASSQVSAQEGTYGYTF | TGCGCCAGCAGCCAAGTCTCCGCCCAAGAGGGCACATATGGCTACACCTTC
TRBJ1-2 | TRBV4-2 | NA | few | CASSQELRYGYTF | TGTGCCAGCAGCCAAGAGTTGAGGTATGGCTACACCTTC
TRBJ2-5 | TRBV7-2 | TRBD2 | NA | CASSPGLAGEYQETQYF | TGTGCCAGCAGCCCGGGACTAGCGGGGGAGTACCAAGAGACCCAGTACTTC
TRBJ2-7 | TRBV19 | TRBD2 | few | CASSYRAGLAGRFSYEQYF | TGTGCCAGTAGTTATAGGGCGGGACTAGCGGGGCGTTTCTCCTACGAGCAGTACTTC
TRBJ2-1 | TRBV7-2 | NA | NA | CASSLVGQGYNEQFF | TGTGCCAGCAGCTTAGTTGGACAAGGCTACAATGAGCAGTTCTTC
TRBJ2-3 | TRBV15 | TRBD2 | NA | CATSRGAGGSTDTQYF | TGTGCCACCAGCAGAGGAGCGGGGGGGAGCACAGATACGCAGTATTTT
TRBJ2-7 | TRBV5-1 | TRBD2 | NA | CASSLGPGLAINYEQYF | TGCGCCAGCAGCTTGGGCCCGGGACTAGCGATCAACTACGAGCAGTACTTC
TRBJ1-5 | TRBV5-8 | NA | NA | CASSPYNQPQHF | TGTGCCAGCAGCCCCTACAATCAGCCCCAGCATTTT
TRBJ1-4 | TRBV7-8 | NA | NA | CASSLGGFGEKLFF | TGTGCCAGCAGCCTGGGAGGGTTTGGTGAAAAACTGTTTTTT
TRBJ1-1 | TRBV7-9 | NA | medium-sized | CASMRVVTEAFF | TGTGCCAGCATGAGGGTAGTGACTGAAGCTTTCTTT
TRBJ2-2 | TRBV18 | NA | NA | CASSPSVGQMNTGELFF | TGTGCCAGCTCACCATCTGTCGGACAGATGAACACCGGGGAGCTGTTTTTT
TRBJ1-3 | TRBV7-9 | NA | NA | CASGLKINTIYF | TGTGCCAGCGGGCTGAAAATAAACACCATATATTTT
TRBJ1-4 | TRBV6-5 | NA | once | CASSSNVGRNEKLFF | TGTGCCAGCAGTTCGAATGTGGGCCGTAATGAAAAACTGTTTTTT
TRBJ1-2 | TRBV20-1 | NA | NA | CSGQDYGYTF | TGCAGTGGTCAGGATTATGGCTACACCTTC
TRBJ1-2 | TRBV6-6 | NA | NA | CASSLKISGFGYTF | TGTGCCAGCAGTTTAAAAATCTCCGGGTTTGGCTACACCTTC
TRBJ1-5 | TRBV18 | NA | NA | CASSPKGEQPQHF | TGTGCCAGCTCACCCAAGGGGGAACAGCCCCAGCATTTT
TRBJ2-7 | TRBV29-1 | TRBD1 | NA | CSVAGQGKYEQYF | TGCAGCGTTGCGGGACAGGGCAAGTACGAGCAGTACTTC
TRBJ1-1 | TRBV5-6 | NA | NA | CASSLFTVNTEAFF | TGTGCCAGCAGCTTGTTTACAGTGAACACTGAAGCTTTCTTT
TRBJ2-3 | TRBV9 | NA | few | CASSPVSQVTDTQYF | TGTGCCAGCAGCCCCGTTTCTCAGGTCACAGATACGCAGTATTTT
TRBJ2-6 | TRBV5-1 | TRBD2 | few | CASSERPAGVSGANVLTF | TGCGCCAGCAGCGAACGCCCAGCGGGGGTTTCTGGGGCCAACGTCCTGACTTTC
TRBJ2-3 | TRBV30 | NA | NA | CAWSMADTQYF | TGTGCCTGGTCCATGGCCGATACGCAGTATTTT
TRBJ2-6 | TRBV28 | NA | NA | CASSLVSGYLSGANVLTF | TGTGCCAGCAGTTTGGTTTCGGGGTACCTATCTGGGGCCAACGTCCTGACTTTC
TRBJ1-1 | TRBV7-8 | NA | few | CASSSRGNTEAFF | TGTGCCAGCAGCAGTCGAGGGAACACTGAAGCTTTCTTT
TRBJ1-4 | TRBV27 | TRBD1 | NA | CASSFEGASTKRLFF | TGTGCCAGCAGTTTTGAGGGGGCGTCGACGAAACGACTGTTTTTT
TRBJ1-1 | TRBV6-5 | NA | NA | CASSKGPKAFF | TGTGCCAGCAGTAAGGGGCCGAAAGCTTTCTTT
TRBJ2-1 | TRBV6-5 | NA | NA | CASSYSTRYNEQFF | TGTGCCAGCAGTTACTCGACTAGATACAATGAGCAGTTCTTC
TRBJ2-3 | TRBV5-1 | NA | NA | CASSFLTDTQYF | TGCGCCAGCAGCTTTCTCACAGATACGCAGTATTTT
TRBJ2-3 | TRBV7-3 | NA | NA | CASSLRGDTDTQYF | TGTGCCAGCAGCTTACGGGGAGACACAGATACGCAGTATTTT
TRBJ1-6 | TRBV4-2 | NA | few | CASSQEAGTRYSPLHF | TGTGCCAGCAGCCAAGAAGCGGGGACAAGATACTCACCCCTCCACTTT
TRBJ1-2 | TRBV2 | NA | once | CASSYGSGYGYTF | TGTGCCAGCAGCTACGGGTCTGGGTATGGCTACACCTTC
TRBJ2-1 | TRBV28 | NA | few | CASQARGGSSYNEQFF | TGTGCCAGCCAAGCAAGGGGGGGGAGCTCCTACAATGAGCAGTTCTTC
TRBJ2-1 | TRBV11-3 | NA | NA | CASSPRVTVNEQFF | TGTGCCAGCAGCCCGCGTGTGACTGTCAATGAGCAGTTCTTC
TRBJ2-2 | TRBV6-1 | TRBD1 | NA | CASSSRTGTGELFF | TGTGCCAGCAGCTCTCGGACAGGCACCGGGGAGCTGTTTTTT
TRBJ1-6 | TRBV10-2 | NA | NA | CASSEGQLSSPLHF | TGCGCCAGCAGTGAGGGACAATTGAGTTCACCCCTCCACTTT
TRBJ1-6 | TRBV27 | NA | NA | CASRLSGGGAYNSPLHF | TGTGCCAGCAGGCTTTCGGGGGGAGGCGCCTATAATTCACCCCTCCACTTT
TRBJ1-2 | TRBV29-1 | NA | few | CSGWTEGYTF | TGCAGCGGCTGGACAGAAGGCTACACCTTC